This TCR beta chain was observed in a study of blood T cell repertoires in COVID-19. Study-level information: The analysed material was cDNA or gDNA that came from T cells, B-cell-depleted T cells, or PBMCs.

Individuals drawn from under 30 US areas were roughly 18 to 100 years old. This CDR3 contains 11 residues. Germline CDR1 GTSNPN, CDR2 SVGIG (reference sequence). V lost 8 bases and J lost 4; bases outside the gene matches: 3. TCRdb's table, derived via immunoSEQ multiplex PCR, lists solely in-frame clones and lacks some. The table lists fewer than 500,000 clones, 88% of them singletons. The table lists this clone with a few counts. Sample: PBMCs or T cells enriched from blood (not recorded which). This receptor was taken from a young woman with acute COVID-19. V usage is TRBV30 and J usage is TRBJ1-2, with 8 bases fitting TRBD1. Here the CDR3 DNA reads TGTGCCATGGACAGGGTCTATGGCTACACCTTC. It encodes CAMDRVYGYTF. Full variable domain (remainder filled in from reference TRBV30 and TRBJ1-2): SQTIHQWPATLVQPVGSPLSLECTVEGTSNPNLYWYRQAAGRGLQLLFYSVGIGQISSEVPQNLSASRPQDRQFILSSKKLLLSDSGFYLCAMDRVYGYTFGSGTRLTVV.